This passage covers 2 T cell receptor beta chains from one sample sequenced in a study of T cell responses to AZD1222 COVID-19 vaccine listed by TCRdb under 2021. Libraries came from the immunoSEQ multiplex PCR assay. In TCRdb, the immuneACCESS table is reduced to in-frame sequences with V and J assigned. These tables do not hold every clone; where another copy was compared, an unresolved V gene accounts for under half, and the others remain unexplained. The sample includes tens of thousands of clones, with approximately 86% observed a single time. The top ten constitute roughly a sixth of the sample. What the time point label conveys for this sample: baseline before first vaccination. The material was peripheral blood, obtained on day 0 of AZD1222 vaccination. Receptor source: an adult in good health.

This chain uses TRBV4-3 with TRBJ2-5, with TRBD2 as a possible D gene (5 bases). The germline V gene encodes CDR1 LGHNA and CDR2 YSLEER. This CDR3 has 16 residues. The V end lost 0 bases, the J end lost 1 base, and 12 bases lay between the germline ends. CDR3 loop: CASSQDLGVSQETQYF. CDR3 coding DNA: TGCGCCAGCAGCCAAGATCTCGGGGTCAGCCAAGAGACCCAGTACTTC.

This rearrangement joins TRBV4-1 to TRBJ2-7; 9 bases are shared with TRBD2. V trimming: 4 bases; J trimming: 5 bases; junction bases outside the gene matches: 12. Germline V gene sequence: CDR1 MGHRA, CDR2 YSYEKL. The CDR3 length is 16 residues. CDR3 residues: CASSRGLSGRGNEQYF. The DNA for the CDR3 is TGCGCCAGCAGCCGTGGCCTTAGCGGGAGAGGCAACGAGCAGTACTTC.